This T cell receptor beta chain came from a study of CD8 T cells in ankylosing spondylitis. The V gene lost 7 bases and the J gene lost 0 bases, with 13 bases spanning the gap. The CDR3 is 15 amino acids. From germline, CDR1 is KGHDR and CDR2 SFDVKD. This clonotype was detected many times. TCRdb reprocessed the 5' RACE reads via MiXCR and lists one record per CDR3 protein. The data show roughly 120,000 distinct CDR3 sequences, 7% seen once. The sequence was collected from a male donor with ankylosing spondylitis or in good health (not recorded which). The sample taken for sequencing was blood, either unsorted or a sorted T cell fraction (not recorded which). The V gene is TRBV24-1, the J gene TRBJ2-3, with D possibly called TRBD1 or TRBD2 (6 bases each). The CDR3 DNA follows: TGTGCCACCAGGGGAGGACAGACCAGCACAGATACGCAGTATTTT. Translated, it gives CATRGGQTSTDTQYF.